The 5 T cell receptor beta chains presented below share a single source sample, sequenced in a study of post-analysis software for immune sequencing data. Findings of the study overall: Patients showed TRBV5-6, TRBV5-1 and TRBV20-1 among 4 or 5 TRBV segments more frequent than in controls.

Their antigen targets remain unknown. Unique molecular identifiers tagged the TCR beta cDNA libraries. TCRdb called the PCR reads again in MiXCR, with one record for every CDR3 protein. This table has hundreds of thousands of distinct CDR3 sequences, less than 40% appearing once. The source material was blood. All receptors come from a girl aged 5-17 years with multiple sclerosis.

This clonotype was counted a few times. V and J are TRBV20-1 and TRBJ2-5; D is perhaps TRBD1 (7 bases). The CDR3 is 14 residues long. Trimming stripped 7 bases from V and 0 bases from J, with 15 bases between. Germline CDR1 and CDR2: DFQATT and SNEGSKA (reference sequence). The CDR3 sequence is CSVPAGGNQETQYF. CDR3 nucleotide sequence: TGCAGTGTTCCGGCAGGGGGGAACCAAGAGACCCAGTACTTC.

This clonotype was recorded many times. One junction end disagrees with the germline gene, perhaps due to a read error. The genes are TRBV7-2 and TRBJ2-7, with 7 bases matching TRBD1. From germline, CDR1 is SGHTA and CDR2 FQGNSA. The CDR3 consists of 12 residues. The CDR3 DNA reads as TGCGCCAGCAGCTTGACAGGGTACGAGCAGTACTTC. This translates into CASSLTGYEQYF. Using reference TRBV7-2 and TRBJ2-7 for the parts outside the CDR3, the full variable domain is GAGVSQSPSNKVTEKGKDVELRCDPISGHTALYWYRQSLGQGLEFLIYFQGNSAPDKSGLPSDRFSAERTGGSVSTLTIQRTQQEDSAVYLCASSLTGYEQYFGPGTRLTVT.

V usage is TRBV20-1 and J usage is TRBJ1-1; 12 bases map to TRBD1. The CDR3 covers 14 residues. V lost 4 bases and J lost 8; bases outside the gene matches: 8. Germline lookup yields CDR1 DFQATT and CDR2 SNEGSKA (reference sequence). CDR3 DNA: TGCAGTGCTACCCGGGACAGGGGGCGTTTGGAAGCTTTCTTT. Encoded protein: CSATRDRGRLEAFF.

The chain recombines TRBV6-1 with TRBJ1-2; 7 bases line up with TRBD1. Per the germline V gene, CDR1 is MNHNS and CDR2 is SASEGT. CDR3 size: 15 residues. V gave up 6 bases and J gave up 2 bases; unmatched junction bases: 9. CDR3 coding DNA: TGTGCCAGCAGCGCCGGGACAGCAGAAAACTATGGCTACACCTTC. This translates into CASSAGTAENYGYTF.

The J gene is TRBJ2-3, the V gene TRBV6-5; tentatively, D is TRBD1 or TRBD2 (5 bases each). Trimming left V 0 bases short and J 9 bases short, with 19 bases between. Germline CDR1 MNHEY, CDR2 SVGAGI. This CDR3 has 16 amino acids. In nucleotides, the CDR3 is TGTGCCAGCAGTTACTCCACCGGGACCCTTGGAGACACGCAGTATTTT. Translation gives CASSYSTGTLGDTQYF.